The 4 T cell receptor beta chains given below trace back to one sample, sequenced in a study of blood T cell repertoires in COVID-19. The table came from immunoSEQ multiplex PCR; TCRdb's copy has only in-frame clones and leaves some out. The data show roughly 250,000 clones, about nine tenths seen once. The sequencing input was PBMCs or T cells enriched from blood (not recorded which). The source is a woman between 18 and 29 years old who had recovered from COVID-19.

For the CDR3, the DNA is TGTGCCAGCAGTTCGACTAGAGAAGAGACCCAGTACTTC. Protein sequence: CASSSTREETQYF. J is TRBJ2-5 and V is TRBV2; perhaps TRBD2 as D (6 bases). CDR1 and CDR2 from the germline V gene are SNHLY and FYNNEI. The CDR3 is made up of 13 amino acids. V was pared by 5 bases and J by 3 bases, with 10 bases between.

The rearrangement links TRBV19 to TRBJ1-5, with 9 bases lining up with TRBD1. Looked up from germline, CDR1 is LNHDA and CDR2 is SQIVND (reference sequence). This CDR3 spans 16 amino acids. With V trimmed by 11 bases and J by 3 bases, 14 bases remained unmatched. The CDR3 spells CAGSDPGQGFNQPQHF. As DNA, the CDR3 is TGTGCCGGATCAGACCCAGGACAGGGGTTCAATCAGCCCCAGCATTTT.

DNA of the CDR3: TGTGCCAGCAGTCCGTCCACGGAACTGTTTTTT. It translates to CASSPSTELFF. V is TRBV6-6 and J is TRBJ1-4; D gene uncertain. The CDR3 length is 11 residues. V was clipped by 5 bases and J by 12 bases, with 10 bases between them. Germline CDR1 is MNHNY and CDR2 is SVGAGI (reference sequence).

As for this clone: Other DNA sequences in this sample translate to the same CDR3. This chain joins TRBV18 and TRBJ1-1, with 9 bases aligning to TRBD1. The CDR3 length is 15 residues. V lost 2 bases, J lost 1 base, and 2 bases stayed unmatched. Looked up from germline, CDR1 is KGHSH and CDR2 is LQKENI. The CDR3 nucleotides are TGTGCCAGCTCACCAGGGACAGGGCGGAACACTGAAGCTTTCTTT. As protein: CASSPGTGRNTEAFF. The entire variable domain, with the rest obtained from reference TRBV18 and TRBJ1-1, is as follows: NAGVMQNPRHLVRRRGQEARLRCSPMKGHSHVYWYRQLPEEGLKFMVYLQKENIIDESGMPKERFSAEFPKEGPSILRIQQVVRGDSAAYFCASSPGTGRNTEAFFGQGTRLTVV.